This is a list of T cell receptor beta chains from one sample in a study of cytomegalovirus exposure and HLA in healthy donors. Profiled with immunoSEQ multiplex PCR; TCRdb holds only in-frame clones, not every one. The sample includes 170,000 or so clones, roughly four fifths of them seen just once. The sample taken for sequencing was PBMCs. The receptors were gathered from a woman in her 30s in good health and CMV-seronegative. CDR3s include the opening cysteine and the closing phenylalanine or tryptophan. The order of the fields is J gene, V gene, clone size, D gene, CDR3 DNA, CDR3 protein. A D gene is named only where the DNA matches it firmly. Rows may omit the clone size; those that give it use once, few, many or a size class.

TRBJ1-3 TRBV9 NA NA TGTGCCAGCAGCGTAGACGGGATTCCGGGAAACACCATATATTTT CASSVDGIPGNTIYF
TRBJ2-7 TRBV6-1 NA NA TGTGCCAGCAGTGGACAGGAGAGATACGAGCAGTACTTC CASSGQERYEQYF
TRBJ2-3 TRBV25-1 few TRBD2 TGTGCCAGCAACCCTCCTAGCGGGAGGTCAGATACGCAGTATTTT CASNPPSGRSDTQYF
TRBJ1-2 TRBV19 NA NA TGTGCCAGTAGTACCCCGGGACATCCTGGCTACACCTTC CASSTPGHPGYTF
TRBJ1-5 TRBV7-2 once NA TGTGCCAGCAGCTTACATGGCAGTCAGCCCCAGCATTTT CASSLHGSQPQHF
TRBJ1-2 TRBV6-5 NA NA TGTGCCAGCAGTTACTCATCAGGGGAAGGCTACACCTTC CASSYSSGEGYTF
TRBJ1-1 TRBV2 NA NA TGTGCCAGCAGTGAACGGGGTTTGGGGAACACTGAAGCTTTCTTT CASSERGLGNTEAFF
TRBJ1-1 TRBV11-2 NA TRBD1 TGTGCCAGCAGCCCCGCCCCGGGGACAGGGAAGCGCAATGAAGCTTTCTTT CASSPAPGTGKRNEAFF
TRBJ2-2 TRBV7-9 NA TRBD1 TGTGCCAGCAGCTTGTCTGTGGACAGGGCTAGCACCGGGGAGCTGTTTTTT CASSLSVDRASTGELFF
TRBJ2-1 TRBV7-2 NA NA TGTGCCAGCAGCTTAACGGATGAGCAGTTCTTC CASSLTDEQFF
TRBJ2-1 TRBV6-1 NA TRBD1 TGTGCCAGCAGTGAATTGGGACAGGGACTCAATGAGCAGTTCTTC CASSELGQGLNEQFF
TRBJ1-2 TRBV5-4 NA TRBD1 TGTGCCAGCAGCCAACAGGGGGCGGACTATGGCTACACCTTC CASSQQGADYGYTF
TRBJ1-2 TRBV5-1 NA NA TGCGCCAGCAGCTGGGAGGGCTACGATGGCTACACCTTC CASSWEGYDGYTF
TRBJ1-1 TRBV7-8 NA TRBD1 TGTGCCAGCAGCTTATCAAGGACAGGAGGGGGCACTGAAGCTTTCTTT CASSLSRTGGGTEAFF
TRBJ2-4 TRBV5-4 NA NA TGTGCCAGCAGCTTGGCGCCGGGGTACGCCAAAAACATTCAGTACTTC CASSLAPGYAKNIQYF
TRBJ2-2 TRBV28 NA TRBD2 TGTGCCAGCAGTTTTTCCCCACTAGCGGGAGTCTCCGGGGAGCTGTTTTTT CASSFSPLAGVSGELFF
TRBJ2-3 TRBV5-1 NA NA TGCGCCAGCAGCTTGTTTGTCAGGGGCACAGATACGCAGTATTTT CASSLFVRGTDTQYF
TRBJ2-3 TRBV7-3 NA TRBD2 TGTGCCAGCAGCTCCCTAGCGGGAGGGCCGTCAGATACGCAGTATTTT CASSSLAGGPSDTQYF
TRBJ1-4 TRBV15 NA TRBD1 TGTGCCACCAGCAGAGATCTTGGGACAGCGGGTGAAAAACTGTTTTTT CATSRDLGTAGEKLFF
TRBJ2-5 TRBV5-5 NA NA TGTGCCAGCAGCTTTCAGGGTGCGGAAGAGACCCAGTACTTC CASSFQGAEETQYF
TRBJ2-7 TRBV19 NA NA TGTGCCAGTAGTACGCATGGCGGCTACGAGCAGTACTTC CASSTHGGYEQYF
TRBJ2-7 TRBV7-2 NA TRBD2 TGTGCCAGCAGCGCACGAGGGAGGGCCAACTCCTACGAGCAGTACTTC CASSARGRANSYEQYF
TRBJ1-2 TRBV30 once TRBD1 TGTGCCTGGAGTGTACTTGAAGGGACAGGGTTAAACTATGGCTACACCTTC CAWSVLEGTGLNYGYTF
TRBJ2-5 TRBV20-1 NA NA TGCAGTGCTAATGAGGAGACCCAGTACTTC CSANEETQYF
TRBJ1-1 TRBV27 once NA TGTGCCAGCAGTTTATGGCCGGGGTTGGGGAACACTGAAGCTTTCTTT CASSLWPGLGNTEAFF
TRBJ2-2 TRBV7-2 NA NA TGTGCCAGCACCACCTCGAGGCAGAACACCGGGGAGCTGTTTTTT CASTTSRQNTGELFF
TRBJ2-5 TRBV20-1 few TRBD2 TGCAGTGGCGGGAGTCGAGAGACCCAGTACTTC CSGGSRETQYF
TRBJ2-7 TRBV6-5 NA TRBD2 TGTGCCAGCAGTTACCGCCGTACCGGGAGGCTTTACGAGCAGTACTTC CASSYRRTGRLYEQYF
TRBJ1-4 TRBV4-3 NA NA TGCGCCAGCAGCCAAGACAGGGGCCTTAATGAAAAACTGTTTTTT CASSQDRGLNEKLFF
TRBJ2-5 TRBV28 NA TRBD2 TGTGCCAGCAGTTTCGATGGGAGGGAAGGAGAGACCCAGTACTTC CASSFDGREGETQYF
TRBJ1-2 TRBV28 NA TRBD1 TGTGCCAGCACAACGGGACAGGGGGTAGGGGGCTACACCTTC CASTTGQGVGGYTF
TRBJ2-7 TRBV21-1 NA NA TGTGCCAGCAGCAAAGATAAGGCGGTTTCGTACGAGCAGTACTTC CASSKDKAVSYEQYF
TRBJ2-7 TRBV7-9 NA TRBD2 TGTTCCAGCAGCTTAACGGGACTAGCGGCAACCTACGAGCAGTACTTC CSSSLTGLAATYEQYF
TRBJ2-1 TRBV19 NA TRBD1 TGTGCCAGTACCGGGACAGGGTACAATGAGCAGTTCTTC CASTGTGYNEQFF
TRBJ2-2 TRBV9 NA NA TGTGCCAGCAGCGTAGCTCTGAGGAACGCCGGGGAGCTGTTTTTT CASSVALRNAGELFF